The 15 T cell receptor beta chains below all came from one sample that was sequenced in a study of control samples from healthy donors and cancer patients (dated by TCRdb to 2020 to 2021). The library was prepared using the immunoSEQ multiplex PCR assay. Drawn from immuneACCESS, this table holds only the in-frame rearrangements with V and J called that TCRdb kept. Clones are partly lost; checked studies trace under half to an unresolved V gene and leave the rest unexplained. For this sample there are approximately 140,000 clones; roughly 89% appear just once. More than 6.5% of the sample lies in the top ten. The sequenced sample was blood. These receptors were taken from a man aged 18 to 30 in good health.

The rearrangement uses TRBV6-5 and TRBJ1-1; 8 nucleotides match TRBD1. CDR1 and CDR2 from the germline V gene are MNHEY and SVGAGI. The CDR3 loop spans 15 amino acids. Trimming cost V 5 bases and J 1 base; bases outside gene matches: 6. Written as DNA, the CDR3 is TGTGCCAGCAGTCGGGCTGGACAGGGGAACACTGAAGCTTTCTTT. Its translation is CASSRAGQGNTEAFF.

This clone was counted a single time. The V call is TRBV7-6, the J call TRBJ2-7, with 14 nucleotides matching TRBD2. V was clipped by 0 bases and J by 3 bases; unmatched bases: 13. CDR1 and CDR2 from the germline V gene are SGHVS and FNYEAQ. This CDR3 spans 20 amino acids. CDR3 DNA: TGTGCCAGCAGCTTAGCTCCGCGACTAGCGGGGGGGATAGTGGGCTACGAGCAGTACTTC. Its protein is CASSLAPRLAGGIVGYEQYF.

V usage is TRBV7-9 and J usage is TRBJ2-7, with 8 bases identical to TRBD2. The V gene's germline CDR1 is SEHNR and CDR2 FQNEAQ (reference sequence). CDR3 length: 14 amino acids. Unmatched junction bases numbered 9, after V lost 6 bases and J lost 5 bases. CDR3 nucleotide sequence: TGTGCCAGCAGTCCCGACCGGGGGGGGGACGAGCAGTACTTC. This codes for CASSPDRGGDEQYF.

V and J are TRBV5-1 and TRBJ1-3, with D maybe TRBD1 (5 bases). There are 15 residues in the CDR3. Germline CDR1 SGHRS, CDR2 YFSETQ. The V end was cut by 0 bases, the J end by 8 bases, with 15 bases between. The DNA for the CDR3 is TGCGCCAGCAGCTTGGCGCAGGGAGATTCAGACACCATATATTTT. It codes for CASSLAQGDSDTIYF.

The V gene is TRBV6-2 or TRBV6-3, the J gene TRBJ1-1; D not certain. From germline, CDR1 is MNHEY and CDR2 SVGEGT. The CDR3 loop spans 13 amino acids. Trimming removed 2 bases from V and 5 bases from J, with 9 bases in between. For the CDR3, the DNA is TGTGCCAGCAGTTACGAGGTTCGGACTGAAGCTTTCTTT. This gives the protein CASSYEVRTEAFF.

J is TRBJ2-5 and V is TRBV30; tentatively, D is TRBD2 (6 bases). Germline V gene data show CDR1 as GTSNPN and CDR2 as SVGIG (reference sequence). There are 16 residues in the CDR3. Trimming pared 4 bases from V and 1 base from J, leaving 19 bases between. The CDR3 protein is CAWTSDYPFFQETQYF. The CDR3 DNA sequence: TGTGCCTGGACTTCGGACTACCCATTCTTCCAAGAGACCCAGTACTTC.

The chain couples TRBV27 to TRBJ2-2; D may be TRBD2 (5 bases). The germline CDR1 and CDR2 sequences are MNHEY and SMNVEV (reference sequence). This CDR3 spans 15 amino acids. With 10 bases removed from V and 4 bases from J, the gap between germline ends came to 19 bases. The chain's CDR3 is CAISPTLGGTGELFF. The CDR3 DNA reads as TGTGCCATCAGCCCGACCCTCGGAGGCACCGGGGAGCTGTTTTTT.

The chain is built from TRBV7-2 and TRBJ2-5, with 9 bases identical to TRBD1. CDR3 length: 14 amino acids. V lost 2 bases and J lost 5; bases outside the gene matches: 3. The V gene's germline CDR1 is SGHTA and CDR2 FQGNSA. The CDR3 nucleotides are TGTGCCAGCAGCTTACTGGGACAGGGCGAGACCCAGTACTTC. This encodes CASSLLGQGETQYF.

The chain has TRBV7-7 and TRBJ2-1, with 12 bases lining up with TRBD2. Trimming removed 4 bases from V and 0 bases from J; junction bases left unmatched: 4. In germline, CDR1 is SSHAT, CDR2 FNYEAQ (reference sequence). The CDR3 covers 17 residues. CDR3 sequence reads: CASSSSGGVSSYNEQFF. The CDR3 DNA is TGTGCCAGCAGCTCTAGCGGGGGGGTCAGCTCCTACAATGAGCAGTTCTTC. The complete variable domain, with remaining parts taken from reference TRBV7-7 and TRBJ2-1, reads GAGVSQSPRYKVTKRGQDVTLRCDPISSHATLYWYQQALGQGPEFLTYFNYEAQPDKSGLPSDRFSAERPEGSISTLTIQRTEQRDSAMYRCASSSSGGVSSYNEQFFGPGTRLTVL.

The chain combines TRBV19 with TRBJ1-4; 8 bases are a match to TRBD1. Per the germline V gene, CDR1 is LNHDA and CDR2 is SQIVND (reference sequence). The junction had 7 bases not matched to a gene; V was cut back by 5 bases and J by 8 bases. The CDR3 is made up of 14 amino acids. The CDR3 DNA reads TGTGCCAGTAGTCCAGGACAGGGAGGGGAAAAACTGTTTTTT. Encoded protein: CASSPGQGGEKLFF. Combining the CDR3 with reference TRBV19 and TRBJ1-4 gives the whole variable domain DGGITQSPKYLFRKEGQNVTLSCEQNLNHDAMYWYRQDPGQGLRLIYYSQIVNDFQKGDIAEGYSVSREKKESFPLTVTSAQKNPTAFYLCASSPGQGGEKLFFGSGTQLSVL.

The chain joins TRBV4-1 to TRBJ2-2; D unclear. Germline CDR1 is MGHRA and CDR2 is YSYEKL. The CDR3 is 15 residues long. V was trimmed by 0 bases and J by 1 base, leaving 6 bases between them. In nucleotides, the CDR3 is TGCGCCAGCAGCCAAGATCAGGTGAACACCGGGGAGCTGTTTTTT. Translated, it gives CASSQDQVNTGELFF.

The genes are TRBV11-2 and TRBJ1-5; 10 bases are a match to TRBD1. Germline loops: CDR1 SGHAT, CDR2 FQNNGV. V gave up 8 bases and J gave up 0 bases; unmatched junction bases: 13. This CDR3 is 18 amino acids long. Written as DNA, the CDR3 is TGTGCCAGCGCACCTGGGACAGGGGCGACCTATAGCAATCAGCCCCAGCATTTT. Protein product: CASAPGTGATYSNQPQHF. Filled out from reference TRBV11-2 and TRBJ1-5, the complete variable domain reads EAGVAQSPRYKIIEKRQSVAFWCNPISGHATLYWYQQILGQGPKLLIQFQNNGVVDDSQLPKDRFSAERLKGVDSTLKIQPAKLEDSAVYLCASAPGTGATYSNQPQHFGDGTRLSIL.

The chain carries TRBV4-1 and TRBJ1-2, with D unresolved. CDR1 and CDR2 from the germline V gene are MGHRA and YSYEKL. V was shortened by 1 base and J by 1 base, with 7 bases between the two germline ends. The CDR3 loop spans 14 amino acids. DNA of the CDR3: TGCGCCAGCAGCCAAGGTGAGGGTAACTATGGCTACACCTTC. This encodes CASSQGEGNYGYTF.

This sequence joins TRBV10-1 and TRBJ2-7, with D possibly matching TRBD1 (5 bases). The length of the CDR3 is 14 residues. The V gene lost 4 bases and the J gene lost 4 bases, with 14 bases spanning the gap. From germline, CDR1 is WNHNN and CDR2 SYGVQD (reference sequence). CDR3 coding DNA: TGCGCCAGCAGTGTTTCTAACCAGGGATACGAGCAGTACTTC. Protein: CASSVSNQGYEQYF.

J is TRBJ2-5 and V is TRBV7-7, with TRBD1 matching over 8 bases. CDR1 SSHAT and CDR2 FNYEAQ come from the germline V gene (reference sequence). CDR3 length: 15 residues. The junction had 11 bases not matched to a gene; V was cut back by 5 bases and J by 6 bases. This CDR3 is CASSPDRVDGKTQYF. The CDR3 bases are TGTGCCAGCAGCCCGGACAGGGTTGACGGGAAGACCCAGTACTTC.